The rows below give T cell receptor beta chains drawn from one sample of a study of PD-1 blockade in classical Hodgkin lymphoma. Only in-frame clones appear in the TCRdb table, and some are missing; sequencing was by immunoSEQ multiplex PCR. The sample lists about 19,000 clones, 88% occurring once. This specimen was CD8+ T cells from blood, taken before the fourth cycle of nivolumab. The source is a human donor with classical Hodgkin lymphoma. The CDR3 runs from the conserved cysteine through the conserved F or W. Fields, in order: clone size, V gene, D gene, J gene, CDR3 DNA, CDR3 protein. A D gene is named only where the DNA matches it firmly. Clone size is stated in some rows and not others, as once, few, many or a class when expanded.

.	TRBV28	.	TRBJ2-7	TGTGCCAGCAGTGGCGGGCCCACAGGAGTCTACGAGCAGTACTTC	CASSGGPTGVYEQYF
.	TRBV25-1	TRBD1	TRBJ1-4	TGTGCCAGCAGTGAATTTGGGACAGGGGATTCTTATGAAAAACTGTTTTTT	CASSEFGTGDSYEKLFF
.	TRBV2	TRBD1	TRBJ1-1	TGTGCCAGCAGTGAATGGCAGGGGGCGGACACTGAAGCTTTCTTT	CASSEWQGADTEAFF
.	TRBV7-9	TRBD1	TRBJ2-7	TGTGCCAGCAGCCAGGGGGCCGGCGAGCAGTACTTC	CASSQGAGEQYF
.	TRBV13	TRBD1	TRBJ1-2	TGTGCCAGCAGCCACCGGGACAGGAGGGTTGGCTACACCTTC	CASSHRDRRVGYTF
.	TRBV6-1	.	TRBJ2-7	TGTGCCAGTGGTGCGGGCGAGCAGTACTTC	CASGAGEQYF
few	TRBV4-1	.	TRBJ1-1	TGCGCCAGCAGAAGTCAGGGGTCTGTGACTGAAGCTTTCTTT	CASRSQGSVTEAFF
.	TRBV12-5	.	TRBJ1-1	TGTGCTAGTGGTTTGAAGCCCGGGGTGAACACTGAAGCTTTCTTT	CASGLKPGVNTEAFF
.	TRBV9	.	TRBJ2-1	TGTGCCAGCAGCGTTTCGACTAGCTCCTACAATGAGCAGTTCTTC	CASSVSTSSYNEQFF
.	TRBV28	TRBD1	TRBJ2-7	TGTGCCAGCAGTAGTACCCGGGACAGGACCCGCCGGAGCGCCTACGAGCAGTACTTC	CASSSTRDRTRRSAYEQYF
.	TRBV4-1	.	TRBJ2-2	TGCGCCAGCAGCCAAGTAGTGGTGGTGTTGGACACCGGGGAGCTGTTTTTT	CASSQVVVVLDTGELFF
once	TRBV7-9	.	TRBJ2-1	TGTGCCAGCAGTTCTCCCGTTGAGCAGTTCTTC	CASSSPVEQFF
.	TRBV7-6	.	TRBJ2-7	TGTGCCAGCAGCAGGGGATCCCCTAACCTATACGAGCAGTACTTC	CASSRGSPNLYEQYF
.	TRBV5-1	TRBD1	TRBJ1-3	TGCGCCAGCAGCTTGGCCATAGGAGGACAGGTCTCTGGAAACACCATATATTTT	CASSLAIGGQVSGNTIYF
.	TRBV7-9	.	TRBJ2-7	TGTGCCAGCAGCACACCCATGGAGATTAGCGGCGAGCAGTACTTC	CASSTPMEISGEQYF
.	TRBV19	.	TRBJ2-7	TGTGCCAGTAGTATAGTCCAGGACAGCTACGAGCAGTACTTC	CASSIVQDSYEQYF
.	TRBV5-5	.	TRBJ2-7	TGTGCCAGCAGTCCCTCGTGGGGGGCCTACGAGCAGTACTTC	CASSPSWGAYEQYF
.	TRBV6-1	.	TRBJ2-7	TGTGCCAGCAGTGAAATTTCCTCGAGAAGGTACGAGCAGTACTTC	CASSEISSRRYEQYF
.	TRBV5-6	TRBD1	TRBJ2-7	TGTGCCAGCAGCCACGACTTACCGGGACAGGGGGTTTACGAGCAGTACTTC	CASSHDLPGQGVYEQYF
.	TRBV27	.	TRBJ2-2	TGTGCCAGCAGTTTATTGACCGGGGAGCTGTTTTTT	CASSLLTGELFF
.	TRBV28	.	TRBJ2-7	TGTGCCAGCATGGGGCTGCACTACGAGCAGTACTTC	CASMGLHYEQYF
.	TRBV27	.	TRBJ1-5	TGTGCCAGCTTCTCCCGGGGGTTGGGTCAGCCCCAGCATTTT	CASFSRGLGQPQHF
once	TRBV30	.	TRBJ2-3	TGTGCCTGGAGTGTAGACACAGATACGCAGTATTTT	CAWSVDTDTQYF
.	TRBV4-1	.	TRBJ2-2	TGCGCCAGCACCAGGGCCCAGCTGGGCACCGGGGAGCTGTTTTTT	CASTRAQLGTGELFF
.	TRBV5-1	TRBD1	TRBJ1-5	TGCGCCAGCAGCTTGAATCCGCAAGGGGGCCAGCAGCCCCAGCATTTT	CASSLNPQGGQQPQHF
.	TRBV11-2	TRBD1	TRBJ1-4	TGTGCCAGCAGCTCGTACAGGGGGATTAATGAAAAACTGTTTTTT	CASSSYRGINEKLFF
.	TRBV7-9	.	TRBJ1-4	TGTGCCAGCAGCAGGTTTGAAAAACTGTTTTTT	CASSRFEKLFF
.	TRBV7-8	TRBD1	TRBJ1-1	TGTGCCAGCAGCCCTGAAAGTGTTACAGGGGCCGATGAAGCTTTCTTT	CASSPESVTGADEAFF
.	TRBV9	.	TRBJ2-3	TGTGCCAGCAGCGTAGAGGCTAGCGAATATAGCACAGATACGCAGTATTTT	CASSVEASEYSTDTQYF
.	TRBV2	.	TRBJ2-1	TGTGCCACCACCAGGACTGCGCGAAACTACAATGAGCAGTTCTTC	CATTRTARNYNEQFF
.	TRBV2	TRBD1	TRBJ2-7	TGTGCCAGCAGTGTATCGGGACAGGTAGACGAGCAGTACTTC	CASSVSGQVDEQYF
.	TRBV25-1	.	TRBJ2-1	TGTGCCAGCAGTGGACAGAGTTACAATGAGCAGTTCTTC	CASSGQSYNEQFF
.	TRBV5-6	.	TRBJ2-7	TGTGCCAGCACAGGAAACTACGAGCAGTACTTC	CASTGNYEQYF
.	TRBV11-2	.	TRBJ1-1	TGTGCCAGCAGCTCTTATGGGCGCTTGAACACTGAAGCTTTCTTT	CASSSYGRLNTEAFF
.	TRBV29-1	TRBD1	TRBJ1-2	TGCAGCGTTGTGCCGGGACAGGGCCCTAACTATGGCTACACCTTC	CSVVPGQGPNYGYTF
.	TRBV28	TRBD2	TRBJ2-5	TGTGCCAGCAGTTTACCGGGCGGGAGCGCCCTTGTGAGCCAAGAGACCCAGTACTTC	CASSLPGGSALVSQETQYF
.	TRBV9	.	TRBJ1-2	TGTGCCAGCAGCGTAGGGGGCAGCCACGGATACTATGGCTACACCTTC	CASSVGGSHGYYGYTF
.	TRBV12-5	.	TRBJ1-2	TGTGCTAGTGGTTCACTGATCGAGGACAGACACTATGGCTACACCTTC	CASGSLIEDRHYGYTF
.	TRBV11-2	.	TRBJ1-2	TGTGCCAGCAGCTTAGCCAACTCAGGGGACCCCTACTATGGCTACACCTTC	CASSLANSGDPYYGYTF
.	TRBV28	TRBD2	TRBJ2-7	TGTGCCAGCAGTTTAACGCGGGAGGGCAGCTACGAGCAGTACTTC	CASSLTREGSYEQYF
.	TRBV4-3	.	TRBJ2-6	TGCGCCAGCAGCCAAGGACCCGGACCACAAGGCAACGTCCTGACTTTC	CASSQGPGPQGNVLTF
.	TRBV28	.	TRBJ1-1	TGTGCCAGCAGTTTATGGCCCCAGAACACTGAAGCTTTCTTT	CASSLWPQNTEAFF
.	TRBV15	.	TRBJ1-2	TGTGCCACCAGCAGAGTACCCGGCGGCTATGGCTACACCTTC	CATSRVPGGYGYTF
.	TRBV15	.	TRBJ2-7	TGTGCCACCAGCCATCGCTCCAGCTCCTACGAGCAGTACTTC	CATSHRSSSYEQYF
.	TRBV5-5	.	TRBJ1-5	TGTGCCAGCAGCTTGGAAAGCCTCGGAGAGCCCCAGCATTTT	CASSLESLGEPQHF
.	TRBV9	.	TRBJ2-7	TGTGCCAGCAGCTCTAGCAACTCGCCCTACGAGCAGTACTTC	CASSSSNSPYEQYF
once	TRBV7-9	.	TRBJ2-4	TGTGCCAGCAGCTACGGGGGAGGACAGGAAGAGTACTTC	CASSYGGGQEEYF
.	TRBV27	.	TRBJ2-7	TGTGCCAGCAGCGGACAGTCGTCCTACGAGCAGTACTTC	CASSGQSSYEQYF
.	TRBV7-7	.	TRBJ2-5	TGTGCTAGCAGCGCCATGAGCGCTCAAGAGACCCAGTACTTC	CASSAMSAQETQYF
.	TRBV27	TRBD1	TRBJ1-1	TGTGCCAGCAGTTTAACAGGGGGAAGGTTCACTGAAGCTTTCTTT	CASSLTGGRFTEAFF